These 29 T cell receptor beta chains came from one sample sequenced in a study of CD8 T cells in Susac syndrome. With random hexamers, reverse transcription was performed on 0.5 to 1 ug of RNA. TCRdb re-derived calls from the immunoSEQ multiplex PCR reads in MiXCR, one entry per CDR3 protein. The table lists roughly 300,000 distinct CDR3 sequences, 70% to 90% of them singletons. Material: CD8+ T cells from PBMCs. All receptors come from a human donor with multiple sclerosis.

The chain carries TRBV14 and TRBJ2-7; no definite D call. The germline V gene has CDR1 SGHDN and CDR2 FVKESK. The CDR3 has 14 residues. Deletions cut 0 bases from V and 0 bases from J, with 6 bases between. The DNA of the CDR3 is TGTGCCAGCAGCCAAGATTATAGCTCCTACGAGCAGTACTTC. This sequence encodes CASSQDYSSYEQYF.

The rearrangement links TRBV19 to TRBJ2-1; D is perhaps TRBD1 or TRBD2 (5 bases each). Germline V CDR1 and CDR2: LNHDA, SQIVND (reference sequence). The CDR3 sequence is 13 residues long. V lost 3 bases and J 6 bases, leaving 9 bases between the germline ends. The CDR3 bases are TGTGCCAGTAGTATGGGGGAAAGCAATGAGCAGTTCTTC. As protein: CASSMGESNEQFF.

The V call is TRBV19, the J call TRBJ2-2; D gene unclear. Germline CDR1 reads LNHDA; CDR2 reads SQIVND (reference sequence). The CDR3 runs 18 residues. V lost 7 bases, J lost 6 bases, and 27 bases lay in between. The CDR3 loop is CASTSLFGPFKRPGELFF. DNA of the CDR3: TGTGCCAGTACCTCACTATTCGGACCCTTTAAACGTCCCGGGGAGCTGTTTTTT.

The V gene is TRBV29-1, the J gene TRBJ1-1, with D hard to call. V lost 6 bases and J lost 2, with 7 bases in between. CDR1 is SQVTM, CDR2 ANQGSEA, per germline. CDR3 length: 11 residues. The CDR3 sequence: CSVATNTEAFF. The CDR3 DNA reads TGCAGCGTGGCGACTAACACTGAAGCTTTCTTT.

This clonotype has just a few counts. This chain connects TRBV5-4 to TRBJ1-1, with unresolved D. CDR3 length equals 12 residues. Germline V gene sequence: CDR1 SGHNT, CDR2 YYREEE (reference sequence). Trimming stripped 4 bases from V and 4 bases from J, with 8 bases between. CDR3: CASSHGSTEAFF. As DNA, the CDR3 is TGTGCCAGCAGCCACGGGAGCACTGAAGCTTTCTTT.

This clonotype was counted between two and nine times. V usage is TRBV5-1 and J usage is TRBJ2-7; D could derive from TRBD1 or TRBD2 (5 bases each). CDR1 and CDR2 from the germline V gene are SGHRS and YFSETQ. Trimming removed 4 bases at V and 2 bases at J, with 13 bases between. The CDR3 runs to 14 residues. The CDR3 nucleotides read TGCGCCAGCAGCCCTGGGACGGTGACCTACGAGCAGTACTTC. Translating gives CASSPGTVTYEQYF.

This clonotype was seen only once. The V and J genes are TRBV3-1 and TRBJ2-7; D ambiguous. Between the trimmed V and J ends, which lost 2 bases and 2 bases, there was a span of 10 bases. This CDR3 contains 14 residues. The germline gives CDR1 LGHDT, CDR2 YNNKEL (reference sequence). The CDR3 loop reads CASSQPKSPYEQYF. The CDR3 region has the DNA TGTGCCAGCAGCCAACCGAAATCGCCCTACGAGCAGTACTTC.

The chain recombines TRBV27 with TRBJ1-2; TRBD1 might be the D (6 bases). This CDR3 is 13 amino acids long. Trimming pared 0 bases from V and 8 bases from J, leaving 10 bases between. Germline CDR1 MNHEY, CDR2 SMNVEV (reference sequence). The CDR3 loop is CASSLSGARGYTF. For the CDR3, the DNA is TGTGCCAGCAGTTTATCGGGGGCTCGGGGCTACACCTTC.

The rearrangement links TRBV7-9 to TRBJ2-7; 13 nucleotides match TRBD2. Unmatched junction bases numbered 10, after V lost 4 bases and J lost 7 bases. This CDR3 has 16 amino acids. Germline CDR1 and CDR2: SEHNR and FQNEAQ (reference sequence). The CDR3 nucleotides are TGTGCCAGCAGCTCTCCGACTAGCGGGAGGACTAGAGAGCAGTACTTC. This codes for CASSSPTSGRTREQYF. The full variable domain, completed using reference TRBV7-9 and TRBJ2-7, is DTGVSQNPRHKITKRGQNVTFRCDPISEHNRLYWYRQTLGQGPEFLTYFQNEAQLEKSRLLSDRFSAERPKGSFSTLEIQRTEQGDSAMYLCASSSPTSGRTREQYFGPGTRLTVT.

V usage is TRBV12-3 or TRBV12-4 and J usage is TRBJ1-1; no clear D gene. Trimming shortened V by 6 bases and J by 5 bases, and 10 bases separated the two germline ends. There are 12 residues in the CDR3. CDR3 in DNA: TGTGCCAGCAGCGGGCAGACGACTGAAGCTTTCTTT. Protein sequence: CASSGQTTEAFF.

The CDR3 region is CASRPGLAGFDEQYF. The CDR3 DNA reads as TGTGCCAGCAGACCGGGACTAGCGGGATTCGACGAGCAGTACTTC. The V and J genes are TRBV7-9 and TRBJ2-7; 13 bases are a match to TRBD2. Germline CDR1 and CDR2: SEHNR and FQNEAQ (reference sequence). The J segment lost 5 bases and the V segment lost 6 bases, leaving 7 bases of the junction unmatched. CDR3 length: 15 residues.

This chain connects TRBV30 to TRBJ2-1, with TRBD2 matching 12 bases. This CDR3 comprises 17 residues. V lost 2 bases, J lost 2 bases, and 7 bases stayed unmatched. The germline CDR1 and CDR2 sequences are GTSNPN and SVGIG (reference sequence). The CDR3 spells CAWSMTSGSFPYNEQFF. In nucleotides, the CDR3 is TGTGCCTGGAGTATGACTAGCGGGAGTTTCCCCTACAATGAGCAGTTCTTC.

V gene TRBV27 combines with J gene TRBJ2-1; tentatively, D is TRBD1 or TRBD2 (5 bases each). Trimming cost V 5 bases and J 4 bases, with 12 bases left between them. The CDR3 has 14 residues. From germline, CDR1 is MNHEY and CDR2 SMNVEV (reference sequence). Written as DNA, the CDR3 is TGTGCCAGCAGTCCCGGGACGGAATACAATGAGCAGTTCTTC. Protein sequence: CASSPGTEYNEQFF.

The CDR3 nucleotides are TGTGCCAGCAGCTTGTCATCTACAGGGAGGGGTTCACCCCTCCACTTT. It yields the protein CASSLSSTGRGSPLHF. This chain links TRBV5-6 with TRBJ1-6; a possible D gene is TRBD1 (6 bases). The germline V gene encodes CDR1 SGHDT and CDR2 YYEEEE. The V gene lost 1 base and the J gene lost 9 bases, with 17 bases spanning the gap. There are 16 residues in the CDR3.

The rearrangement joins TRBV27 to TRBJ1-2; 9 bases match TRBD1. Germline assignment: CDR1 MNHEY and CDR2 SMNVEV (reference sequence). J gave up 7 bases and V 3 bases, and 9 bases lay outside the gene matches. This CDR3 is 15 amino acids long. In nucleotides, the CDR3 is TGTGCCAGCAGTTTGGGAGCCGGGACAGGGATTGGCTACACCTTC. As protein: CASSLGAGTGIGYTF.

This chain joins TRBV12-3 or TRBV12-4 and TRBJ2-3, with 11 nucleotides matching TRBD2. This CDR3 has 16 residues. J lost 0 bases, V lost 6 bases, and 5 bases had no gene match. The CDR3 reads CASSLSGRGSTDTQYF. In DNA, the CDR3 is TGTGCCAGCAGCCTTAGCGGGAGGGGTAGCACAGATACGCAGTATTTT.

This chain connects TRBV20-1 to TRBJ1-2; D is unclear. V was trimmed by 6 bases and J by 3 bases, leaving 23 bases between them. The CDR3 has 16 amino acids. CDR1 and CDR2 from the germline V gene are DFQATT and SNEGSKA (reference sequence). The CDR3 sequence: CSAIEISTGLYYGYTF. The CDR3 DNA is TGCAGTGCCATAGAGATCAGCACCGGGTTGTACTATGGCTACACCTTC.

The CDR3 bases are TGTGCCAGCAGCGCGGGTGAGACTGCTGCCGGGGAGCTGTTTTTT. Translated, it gives CASSAGETAAGELFF. This chain connects TRBV3-1 to TRBJ2-2, with a possible D match to TRBD2 (5 bases). This CDR3 spans 15 amino acids. Germline CDR1 LGHDT, CDR2 YNNKEL (reference sequence). V shed 5 bases and J shed 6 bases, with 16 bases lying between them. Using reference TRBV3-1 and TRBJ2-2 for the parts outside the CDR3, the full variable domain is DTAVSQTPKYLVTQMGNDKSIKCEQNLGHDTMYWYKQDSKKFLKIMFSYNNKELIINETVPNRFSPKSPDKAHLNLHINSLELGDSAVYFCASSAGETAAGELFFGEGSRLTVL.

The genes are TRBV7-3 and TRBJ2-1, with D perhaps TRBD2 (6 bases). V dropped 1 base and J dropped 0 bases, with 19 bases sitting between them. Germline V CDR1 and CDR2: SGHTA, FQGTGA. The CDR3 is 19 residues long. CDR3 sequence: CASSLIGGWVADSYNEQFF. In DNA form, the CDR3 reads TGTGCCAGCAGCTTAATCGGGGGATGGGTAGCGGACTCCTACAATGAGCAGTTCTTC.

This chain links TRBV27 with TRBJ2-5, with 8 bases that match TRBD2. V dropped 0 bases and J dropped 2; count of bases not matched to a gene: 5. CDR1 MNHEY and CDR2 SMNVEV come from the germline V gene (reference sequence). The CDR3 has 16 residues. This chain's CDR3 is CASSLSITSGQETQYF. CDR3 in DNA: TGTGCCAGCAGTTTATCGATAACTAGCGGACAAGAGACCCAGTACTTC.

Comments on this clonotype: The junction does not match germline at one end; this may be a read error. This chain joins TRBV10-2 and TRBJ2-7; the match to TRBD2 covers 14 bases. Germline V lookup: CDR1 WSHSY, CDR2 SAAADI. The CDR3 length is 16 residues. The CDR3 DNA reads as TGCGCCAGCCGAAAGACTAGCGGGAGGGCCTCCAACGAGCAGTACTTC. Translation gives CASRKTSGRASNEQYF.

The J gene is TRBJ2-7, the V gene TRBV9, with TRBD2 identical over 15 bases. The germline CDR1 and CDR2 sequences are SGDLS and YYNGEE. V dropped 2 bases and J dropped 5; count of bases not matched to a gene: 2. The CDR3 is 15 residues long. The CDR3 region has the DNA TGTGCCAGCAGCGTGGGGACTAGCGGGAGGAACGAGCAGTACTTC. Translation: CASSVGTSGRNEQYF.

The J gene is TRBJ2-3, the V gene TRBV3-1, with a weak D call TRBD2 (6 bases). The germline V gene has CDR1 LGHDT and CDR2 YNNKEL (reference sequence). The CDR3 is 17 amino acids. Trimming pared 2 bases from V and 3 bases from J, leaving 18 bases between. CDR3 in amino acids: CASSQFSPGSGTDTQYF. The CDR3 DNA sequence: TGTGCCAGCAGCCAATTCAGTCCCGGGAGTGGTACAGATACGCAGTATTTT.

The gene calls are TRBV6-2 or TRBV6-3 and TRBJ2-5; the D is unclear. Germline V gene sequence: CDR1 MNHEY, CDR2 SVGEGT. This CDR3 has 15 amino acids. Trimming pared 0 bases from V and 5 bases from J, leaving 13 bases between. The CDR3 sequence is CASSYSPPVLETQYF. The CDR3 DNA reads TGTGCCAGCAGTTACTCGCCCCCGGTTTTGGAGACCCAGTACTTC.

The J gene is TRBJ1-2, the V gene TRBV5-6; the D gene is possibly TRBD1 (5 bases). This CDR3 has 12 amino acids. Germline V lookup: CDR1 SGHDT, CDR2 YYEEEE. The V end lost 3 bases, the J end lost 11 bases, and 14 bases lay between the germline ends. CDR3 in DNA: TGTGCCAGCAGCTGGGGACGGGGATCATACACCTTC. This gives the protein CASSWGRGSYTF.

This sequence joins TRBV28 and TRBJ1-5; 8 nucleotides align to TRBD1. Losses at the gene ends were 5 bases for V and 1 base for J; bases not matched to a gene: 13. The CDR3 loop spans 18 amino acids. CDR1 and CDR2 (germline): MDHEN, SYDVKM. The CDR3 sequence: CASSPLGSRGRSNQPQHF. The CDR3 region has the DNA TGTGCCAGCAGTCCCCTGGGGTCCAGGGGGCGAAGCAATCAGCCCCAGCATTTT.

CDR3 loop: CASSEGGDTQYF. The CDR3 DNA follows: TGTGCCAGCAGTGAAGGAGGAGATACGCAGTATTTT. The chain joins TRBV6-1 to TRBJ2-3; D not resolved. Per the germline V gene, CDR1 is MNHNS and CDR2 is SASEGT. V shed 1 base and J shed 5 bases, with 4 bases lying between them. The CDR3 consists of 12 residues.

The V and J genes are TRBV27 and TRBJ2-7, with D perhaps TRBD2 (6 bases). The ends were cut back, 5 bases at V and 5 bases at J, with 13 bases in the middle. Germline CDR1 reads MNHEY; CDR2 reads SMNVEV (reference sequence). The length of the CDR3 is 13 residues. The CDR3 DNA is TGTGCCAGCAGTAAGACTAGTTTCCACGAGCAGTACTTC. It is translated as CASSKTSFHEQYF.

The V and J genes are TRBV9 and TRBJ2-3; D might be TRBD2 (5 bases). Germline CDR1 is SGDLS and CDR2 is YYNGEE. The CDR3 spans 13 residues. V lost 4 bases and J lost 8, with 14 bases in between. CDR3 region: CASSSPSGGTQYF. CDR3 coding DNA: TGTGCCAGCAGCTCTCCCTCTGGAGGTACGCAGTATTTT. Combining the CDR3 with reference TRBV9 and TRBJ2-3 gives the whole variable domain DSGVTQTPKHLITATGQRVTLRCSPRSGDLSVYWYQQSLDQGLQFLIQYYNGEERAKGNILERFSAQQFPDLHSELNLSSLELGDSALYFCASSSPSGGTQYFGPGTRLTVL.